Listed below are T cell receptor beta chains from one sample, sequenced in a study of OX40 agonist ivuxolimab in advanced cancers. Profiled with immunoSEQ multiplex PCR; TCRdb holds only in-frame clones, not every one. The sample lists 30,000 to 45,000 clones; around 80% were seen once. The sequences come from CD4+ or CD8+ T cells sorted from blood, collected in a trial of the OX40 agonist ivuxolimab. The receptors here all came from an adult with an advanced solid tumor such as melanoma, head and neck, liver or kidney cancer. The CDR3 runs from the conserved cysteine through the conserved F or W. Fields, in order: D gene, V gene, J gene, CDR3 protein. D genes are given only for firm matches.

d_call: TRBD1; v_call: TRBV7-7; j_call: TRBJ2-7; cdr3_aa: CASSIEQGGTYEQYF
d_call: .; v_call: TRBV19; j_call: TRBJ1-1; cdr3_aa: CASSVNRDTEAFF
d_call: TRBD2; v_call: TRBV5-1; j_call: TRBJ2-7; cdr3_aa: CASSLEARGTGREQYF
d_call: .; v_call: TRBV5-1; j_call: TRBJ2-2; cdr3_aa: CASSPSERAAGELFF
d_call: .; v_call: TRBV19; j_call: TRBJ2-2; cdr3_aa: CASSLAGSNTGELFF
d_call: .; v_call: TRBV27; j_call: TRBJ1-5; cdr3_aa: CASSLSGRRGGQPQHF
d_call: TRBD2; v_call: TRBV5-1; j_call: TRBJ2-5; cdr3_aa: CASSYSSGDQETQYF
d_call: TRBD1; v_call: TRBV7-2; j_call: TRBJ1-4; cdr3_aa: CASSLLGTAEKLFF
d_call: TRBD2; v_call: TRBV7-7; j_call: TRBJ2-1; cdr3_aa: CASSSSLGPGGGEQFF
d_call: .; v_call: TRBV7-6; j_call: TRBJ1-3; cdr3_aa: CASSLARNRSGNTIYF
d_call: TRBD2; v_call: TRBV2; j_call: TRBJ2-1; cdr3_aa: CASSLRSGGINEQFF
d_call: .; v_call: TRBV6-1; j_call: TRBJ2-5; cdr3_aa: CASSEDSMYQETQYF
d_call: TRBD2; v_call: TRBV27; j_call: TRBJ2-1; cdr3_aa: CASRNSGVYNEQFF
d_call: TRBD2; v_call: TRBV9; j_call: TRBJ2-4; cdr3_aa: CASSESGGGSKNIQYF
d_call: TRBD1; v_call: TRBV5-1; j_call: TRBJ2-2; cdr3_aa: CASSLGDRGRTGELFF
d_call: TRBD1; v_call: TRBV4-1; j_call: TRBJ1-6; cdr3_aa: CASSQAPTGSSYNSPLHF
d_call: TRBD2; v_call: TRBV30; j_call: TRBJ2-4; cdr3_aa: CAWSLTGTSGGSKNIQYF
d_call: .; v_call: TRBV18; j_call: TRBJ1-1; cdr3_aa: CASITEFNTEAFF
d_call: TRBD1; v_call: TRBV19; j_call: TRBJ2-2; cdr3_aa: CASGQGGTGELFF
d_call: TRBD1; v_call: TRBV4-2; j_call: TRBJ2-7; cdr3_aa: CASSQDGTGYEQYF
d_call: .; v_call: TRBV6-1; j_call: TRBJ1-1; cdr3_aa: CASSEYLIGAAMGTEAFF
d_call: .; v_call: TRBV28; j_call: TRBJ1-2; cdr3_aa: CASKPPGRLYGYTF
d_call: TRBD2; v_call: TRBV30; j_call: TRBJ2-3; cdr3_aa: CAWSVGAGDTDTQYF
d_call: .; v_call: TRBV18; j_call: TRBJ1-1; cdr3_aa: CASSLSGGGTEAFF
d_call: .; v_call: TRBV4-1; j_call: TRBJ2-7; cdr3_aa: CASRDDASYEQYF
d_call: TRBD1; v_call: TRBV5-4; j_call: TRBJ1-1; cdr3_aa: CASRPLTGRTLGDTEAFF
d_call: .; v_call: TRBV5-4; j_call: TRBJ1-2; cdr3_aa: CASSLATGSSYGYTF
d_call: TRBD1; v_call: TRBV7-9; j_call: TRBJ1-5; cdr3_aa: CASSLGQGGDQPQHF
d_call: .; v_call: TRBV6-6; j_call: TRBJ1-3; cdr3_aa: CASSYGTGAGNTIYF
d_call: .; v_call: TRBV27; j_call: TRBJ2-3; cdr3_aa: CASSRLEAISTDTQYF
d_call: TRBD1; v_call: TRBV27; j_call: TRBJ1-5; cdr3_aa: CASSLRPGQGGINQPQHF
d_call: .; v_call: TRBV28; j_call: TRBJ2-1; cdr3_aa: CASSLPGNEQFF
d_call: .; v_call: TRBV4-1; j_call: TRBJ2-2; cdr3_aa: CASSQAYEAGVYYTGELFF
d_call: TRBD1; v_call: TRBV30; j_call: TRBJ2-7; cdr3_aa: CASTTGRSYEQYF
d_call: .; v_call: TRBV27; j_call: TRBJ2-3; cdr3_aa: CASSLWGPYRDTQYF
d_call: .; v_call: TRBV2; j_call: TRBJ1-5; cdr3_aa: CASKPGHSNQPQHF
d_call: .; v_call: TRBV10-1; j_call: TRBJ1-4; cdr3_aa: CASSESQGRGEKLFF
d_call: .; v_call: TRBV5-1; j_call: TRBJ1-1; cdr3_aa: CASSLGGNTEAFF
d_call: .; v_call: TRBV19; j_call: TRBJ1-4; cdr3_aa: CASSIGTATNEKLFF
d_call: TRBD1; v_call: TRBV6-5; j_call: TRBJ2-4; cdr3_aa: CASSPLTGTKNIQYF
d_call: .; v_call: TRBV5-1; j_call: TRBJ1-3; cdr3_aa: CASSARVGSGNTIYF
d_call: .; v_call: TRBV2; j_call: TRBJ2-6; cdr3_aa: CASRGDGTLILSGANVLTF
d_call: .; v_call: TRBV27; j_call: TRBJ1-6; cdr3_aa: CASSLGPAFNSPLHF
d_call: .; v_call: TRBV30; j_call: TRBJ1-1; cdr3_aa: CAWSVLPNTEAFF
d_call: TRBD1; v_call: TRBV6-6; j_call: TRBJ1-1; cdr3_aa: CASTPGQTPATEAFF
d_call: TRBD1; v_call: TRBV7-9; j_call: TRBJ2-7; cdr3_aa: CASSLNRGQWEQYF
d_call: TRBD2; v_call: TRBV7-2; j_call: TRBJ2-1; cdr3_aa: CASSLGGGGGHGEQFF